This T cell receptor (beta chain) originates from a study of cytomegalovirus exposure and HLA in healthy donors. The study, taken as a whole, reports: A later analysis associated 16,000 or so TCR beta sequences with HLA alleles at a 0.05 false discovery rate. A later analysis found most CMV-associated TCR beta chains apparently HLA-restricted.

The PCR ran on 60 Vbeta and 13 Jbeta primers. TCRdb keeps only in-frame clones here, not all; method: immunoSEQ multiplex PCR. This table has 100,000 to 150,000 clones, roughly 82% appearing once. For this clone: Its antigen is unknown.

Donors in the study were healthy people who gave bone marrow. CDR1 and CDR2 from the germline V gene are SGHRS and YFSETQ. V lost 0 bases and J lost 2; bases outside the gene matches: 12. CDR3 length equals 18 residues. The TCR originated in a woman aged 60-75 years in good health and CMV-seropositive. This chain connects TRBV5-1 to TRBJ1-2, with 8 bases aligning to TRBD1. Sequencing input: PBMCs. The DNA of the CDR3 is TGCGCCAGCAGCTTGGGGGACAGGACTTACTCCCTCAACTATGGCTACACCTTC. This gives the protein CASSLGDRTYSLNYGYTF.